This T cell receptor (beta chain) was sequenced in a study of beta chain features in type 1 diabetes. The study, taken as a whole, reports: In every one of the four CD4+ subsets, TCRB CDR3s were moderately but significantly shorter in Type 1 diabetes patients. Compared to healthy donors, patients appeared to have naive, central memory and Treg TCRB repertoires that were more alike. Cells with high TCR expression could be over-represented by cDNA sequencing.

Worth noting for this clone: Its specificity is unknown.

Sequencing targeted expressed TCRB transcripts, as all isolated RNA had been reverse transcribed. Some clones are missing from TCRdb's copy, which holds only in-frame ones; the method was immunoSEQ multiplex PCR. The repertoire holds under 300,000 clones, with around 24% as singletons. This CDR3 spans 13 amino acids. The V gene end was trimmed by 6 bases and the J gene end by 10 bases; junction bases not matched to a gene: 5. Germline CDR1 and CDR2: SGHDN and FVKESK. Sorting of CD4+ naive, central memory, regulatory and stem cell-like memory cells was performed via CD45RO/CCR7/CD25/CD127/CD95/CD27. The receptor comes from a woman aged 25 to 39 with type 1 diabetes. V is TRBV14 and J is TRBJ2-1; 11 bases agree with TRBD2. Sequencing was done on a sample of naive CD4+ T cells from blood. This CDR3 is CASSHRTSGEQFF. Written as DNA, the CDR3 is TGTGCCAGCAGTCATCGGACTAGCGGGGAGCAGTTCTTC.